This entry lists 32 T cell receptor beta chains sequenced from one sample in a study of blood T cells in healthy people across ages. Through a sample-barcoded 5' primer and a J-beta primer mix, a second PCR was run for roughly 6 to 11 cycles. TCRdb itself ran the 5' RACE reads through MiXCR, one entry per CDR3 protein. The sample has 550,000 to 600,000 distinct CDR3 sequences; 25% to 30% are singletons. Sequencing input: blood. These receptors all stem from a woman between 70 and 85 years old in good health.

In its sample, this clonotype was seen a few times. V is TRBV20-1 and J is TRBJ2-3; 11 bases align to TRBD2. This CDR3 spans 15 amino acids. V trimming: 3 bases; J trimming: 2 bases; junction bases outside the gene matches: 4. CDR1 is DFQATT, CDR2 SNEGSKA, per germline (reference sequence). CDR3 residues: CSARGTSGSTDTQYF. CDR3 nucleotides: TGCAGTGCTAGGGGGACTAGCGGATCCACAGATACGCAGTATTTT.

The chain recombines TRBV10-3 with TRBJ1-1; D may be TRBD1 (6 bases). Trimming stripped 3 bases from V and 4 bases from J, with 18 bases between. The CDR3 is 16 residues long. Germline CDR1 ENHRY, CDR2 SYGVKD. The CDR3 DNA reads as TGTGCCATCAGTGATTCAAACAGGGACATACGCACTGAAGCTTTCTTT. This gives the protein CAISDSNRDIRTEAFF.

The table lists this clonotype with a few counts. The rearrangement links TRBV5-1 to TRBJ2-7; D is perhaps TRBD2 (5 bases). Per the germline V gene, CDR1 is SGHRS and CDR2 is YFSETQ. V was trimmed by 1 base and J by 3 bases, leaving 11 bases between them. The CDR3 is 14 residues long. The CDR3 nucleotides are TGCGCCAGCAGCTTGCGGGGAATAAACTACGAGCAGTACTTC. Amino acid sequence: CASSLRGINYEQYF.

This clonotype was seen a few times. Here the CDR3 DNA reads TGTGCCAGCAGAGCCCTAGCAGGCGGTGAGCAGTTCTTC. It specifies CASRALAGGEQFF. The chain couples TRBV13 to TRBJ2-1; D possibly corresponds to TRBD2 (5 bases). V was clipped by 6 bases and J by 9 bases, with 15 bases between them. The germline gives CDR1 PRHDT, CDR2 FYEKMQ (reference sequence). The CDR3 covers 13 residues.

This chain uses TRBV5-1 with TRBJ2-5; no clear D gene. This CDR3 is 12 amino acids long. CDR1 is SGHRS and CDR2 is YFSETQ in the germline V gene. V was cut by 6 bases and J by 5 bases, with 11 bases left in between. The CDR3 DNA is TGCGCCAGCAAAACGACGGAGGAGACCCAGTACTTC. It translates to CASKTTEETQYF.

V gene TRBV5-4 combines with J gene TRBJ1-2; D unclear. This CDR3 has 12 amino acids. V was cut by 0 bases and J by 8 bases, with 8 bases left in between. Germline V gene sequence: CDR1 SGHNT, CDR2 YYREEE (reference sequence). The CDR3 DNA reads TGTGCCAGCAGCTTGGGAGCGCGGGGCTACACCTTC. It specifies CASSLGARGYTF. Based on the CDR3 plus reference TRBV5-4 and TRBJ1-2, the full variable domain is ETGVTQSPTHLIKTRGQQVTLRCSSQSGHNTVSWYQQALGQGPQFIFQYYREEENGRGNFPPRFSGLQFPNYSSELNVNALELDDSALYLCASSLGARGYTFGSGTRLTVV.

This clonotype was seen a few times. This sequence joins TRBV6-1 and TRBJ2-1, with 7 bases fitting TRBD2. The CDR3 has 15 residues. Germline CDR1 and CDR2: MNHNS and SASEGT. V trimming: 6 bases; J trimming: 0 bases; junction bases outside the gene matches: 5. CDR3 DNA sequence: TGTGCCAGCAGCGGGGGGTTGAGCTCCTACAATGAGCAGTTCTTC. This sequence encodes CASSGGLSSYNEQFF.

This clonotype was observed a handful of times. The chain employs TRBV3-1 and TRBJ1-1; D ambiguous. Germline CDR1 and CDR2: LGHDT and YNNKEL (reference sequence). The CDR3 consists of 13 residues. V lost 0 bases and J lost 4, with 6 bases in between. The CDR3 DNA is TGTGCCAGCAGCCAAGAGGGAGTCACTGAAGCTTTCTTT. Translated: CASSQEGVTEAFF.

This chain links TRBV2 with TRBJ2-1, with D perhaps being TRBD1 or TRBD2 (5 bases each). Germline V gives CDR1 SNHLY, CDR2 FYNNEI. V dropped 6 bases and J dropped 7 bases, with 16 bases sitting between them. The length of the CDR3 is 14 residues. CDR3: CASSLEGSRNEQFF. In nucleotides, the CDR3 is TGTGCCAGCAGCCTAGAGGGGTCTCGGAATGAGCAGTTCTTC.

The chain has TRBV27 and TRBJ2-3; tentatively, D is TRBD2 (6 bases). The V end was cut by 3 bases, the J end by 0 bases, with 13 bases between. CDR3 length: 16 residues. Germline-derived CDR1 and CDR2 are MNHEY and SMNVEV (reference sequence). The CDR3: CASSFNAGPSTDTQYF. CDR3 DNA sequence: TGTGCCAGCAGTTTTAATGCGGGGCCGAGCACAGATACGCAGTATTTT.

The V call is TRBV27, the J call TRBJ2-3, with 10 bases aligning to TRBD2. V dropped 0 bases and J dropped 6; count of bases not matched to a gene: 9. Germline-derived CDR1 and CDR2 are MNHEY and SMNVEV (reference sequence). The CDR3 consists of 17 residues. The CDR3 here is CASSLSIPAGGTDTQYF. The DNA of the CDR3 is TGTGCCAGCAGTTTATCGATCCCAGCGGGGGGGACGGATACGCAGTATTTT.

This clonotype turned up a few times. The chain employs TRBV9 and TRBJ2-5; 9 nucleotides line up with TRBD2. J was trimmed by 2 bases and V by 2 bases; bases with no gene match: 4. Per germline, CDR1 SGDLS and CDR2 YYNGEE. This CDR3 has 15 amino acids. The CDR3 nucleotides are TGTGCCAGCAGCGTCTCGCGGGGGGGACAAGAGACCCAGTACTTC. Translating it yields CASSVSRGGQETQYF. The variable domain in full, completed from reference TRBV9 and TRBJ2-5, reads DSGVTQTPKHLITATGQRVTLRCSPRSGDLSVYWYQQSLDQGLQFLIQYYNGEERAKGNILERFSAQQFPDLHSELNLSSLELGDSALYFCASSVSRGGQETQYFGPGTRLLVL.

This clonotype has just one count. This sequence joins TRBV7-2 and TRBJ2-1; unclear D gene. The CDR3 is 13 residues long. Deletions cut 6 bases from V and 5 bases from J, with 11 bases between. The germline V gene has CDR1 SGHTA and CDR2 FQGNSA. CDR3 sequence reads: CASRGLGDNEQFF. For the CDR3, the DNA is TGTGCCAGCAGGGGTCTTGGCGACAATGAGCAGTTCTTC.

This clonotype was counted between two and nine times. The CDR3 loop is CASSPGQGQPQHF. The CDR3 DNA follows: TGCGCCAGCAGCCCGGGACAAGGGCAGCCCCAGCATTTT. V usage is TRBV5-1 and J usage is TRBJ1-5; tentative D call: TRBD1 (6 bases). CDR3 length: 13 residues. CDR1 is SGHRS and CDR2 is YFSETQ in the germline V gene. Trimming took 4 bases from V and 7 from J, leaving 12 bases between them.

V and J are TRBV12-3 or TRBV12-4 and TRBJ1-4; D is unclear. CDR3 size: 16 residues. V was shortened by 5 bases and J by 4 bases, with 17 bases between the two germline ends. This CDR3 reads CASSPSLIGLNEKLFF. CDR3 DNA: TGTGCCAGCAGTCCGAGCCTGATAGGGCTTAATGAAAAACTGTTTTTT.

This clonotype was recorded many times. The chain recombines TRBV19 with TRBJ2-5; 7 bases match TRBD2. V was pared by 9 bases and J by 4 bases, with 5 bases of the junction left unmatched. The length of the CDR3 is 12 residues. Germline V CDR1 and CDR2: LNHDA, SQIVND (reference sequence). CDR3 bases: TGTGCCAGCAGCGGCGGGGGAGAGACCCAGTACTTC. Protein product: CASSGGGETQYF.

This clonotype was seen more than once but under ten times. The chain recombines TRBV30 with TRBJ1-2; D not resolved. The CDR3 length is 11 residues. The germline V gene has CDR1 GTSNPN and CDR2 SVGIG (reference sequence). Trimming stripped 4 bases from V and 4 bases from J, with 7 bases between. The CDR3 nucleotides read TGTGCCTGGACGGGAGGCTATGGCTACACCTTC. This gives the protein CAWTGGYGYTF.

This sequence joins TRBV27 and TRBJ2-3; D remains unclear. Per the germline V gene, CDR1 is MNHEY and CDR2 is SMNVEV (reference sequence). V lost 1 base and J 7 bases, leaving 9 bases between the germline ends. This CDR3 region has 13 residues. CDR3: CASSLYQTYTQYF. Written as DNA, the CDR3 is TGTGCCAGCAGTTTATATCAGACGTATACGCAGTATTTT.

This clonotype was found a few times. The rearrangement joins TRBV5-1 to TRBJ1-1; TRBD1 might be the D (5 bases). Germline V gene sequence: CDR1 SGHRS, CDR2 YFSETQ. The CDR3 has 15 amino acids. V lost 5 bases and J lost 1, with 15 bases in between. The CDR3, as DNA: TGCGCCAGCAGAGGAGAGGAGGGGACGAACACTGAAGCTTTCTTT. Encoded protein: CASRGEEGTNTEAFF. Full variable domain (outside the CDR3, taken from reference TRBV5-1 and TRBJ1-1): KAGVTQTPRYLIKTRGQQVTLSCSPISGHRSVSWYQQTPGQGLQFLFEYFSETQRNKGNFPGRFSGRQFSNSRSEMNVSTLELGDSALYLCASRGEEGTNTEAFFGQGTRLTVV.

A few counts support this clonotype. The chain links TRBV12-3 or TRBV12-4 to TRBJ2-7; TRBD1 agrees at 8 bases. The CDR3 contains 16 residues. Trimming cost V 6 bases and J 0 bases; bases outside gene matches: 10. This CDR3 reads CASSLIRTGNSYEQYF. The CDR3 DNA follows: TGTGCCAGCAGCCTCATTCGGACAGGGAACTCCTACGAGCAGTACTTC.

This clonotype was counted between two and nine times. This chain joins TRBV4-3 and TRBJ1-2; the D is unclear. Trimming left V 5 bases short and J 5 bases short, with 9 bases between. The CDR3 totals 12 residues. Germline V gene sequence: CDR1 LGHNA, CDR2 YSLEER. The CDR3 sequence is CASSISGYGYTF. CDR3 sequence (DNA): TGCGCCAGCAGCATAAGTGGATATGGCTACACCTTC.

In its sample, this clonotype was seen a few times. This sequence joins TRBV29-1 and TRBJ1-1; no definite D call. This CDR3 comprises 15 residues. V was cut by 5 bases and J by 5 bases, with 21 bases left in between. CDR1 is SQVTM and CDR2 is ANQGSEA in the germline V gene. The CDR3 nucleotides read TGCAGCGTTTCCCACCTCACCAGACCTTGGACTGAAGCTTTCTTT. Encoded protein: CSVSHLTRPWTEAFF.

The J gene is TRBJ1-1, the V gene TRBV5-5; D perhaps matches TRBD1 (5 bases). This CDR3 has 15 residues. V lost 3 bases and J 4 bases, leaving 16 bases between the germline ends. CDR1 is SGHKS and CDR2 is YYEKEE in the germline V gene (reference sequence). DNA of the CDR3: TGTGCCAGCAGCTCGCGAAGGGTAGGGGCCACTGAAGCTTTCTTT. Translated: CASSSRRVGATEAFF.

The CDR3 reads CASMSGQASYEQYF. The CDR3 DNA is TGTGCCAGCATGTCAGGACAGGCGTCCTACGAGCAGTACTTC. The chain has TRBV2 and TRBJ2-7; 7 bases fit TRBD1. CDR3 length: 14 residues. J lost 1 base, V lost 7 bases, and 7 bases had no gene match. Germline values: CDR1 SNHLY, CDR2 FYNNEI.

This clonotype was found a few times. The chain links TRBV20-1 to TRBJ1-2; TRBD1 matches at 9 bases. The CDR3 is 17 amino acids. Germline lookup yields CDR1 DFQATT and CDR2 SNEGSKA (reference sequence). The V gene end was trimmed by 0 bases and the J gene end by 1 base; junction bases not matched to a gene: 9. The CDR3 region is CSARDSGTGMFNYGYTF. DNA for the CDR3: TGCAGTGCTAGAGATTCCGGGACAGGGATGTTTAACTATGGCTACACCTTC.

The V call is TRBV29-1, the J call TRBJ2-7; D may be TRBD1 (5 bases). Germline V gene lookup returns CDR1 SQVTM and CDR2 ANQGSEA. V lost 7 bases to trimming and J lost 3 bases, with 13 bases between them. The CDR3 sequence is 12 residues long. The CDR3 here is CSGAGNGYEQYF. CDR3 coding DNA: TGCAGCGGGGCAGGGAACGGCTACGAGCAGTACTTC.

This clonotype was seen only a few times. The J gene is TRBJ1-2, the V gene TRBV7-2; 7 bases align to TRBD1. The V gene's germline CDR1 is SGHTA and CDR2 FQGNSA. V was pared by 7 bases and J by 6 bases, with 5 bases of the junction left unmatched. The CDR3 has 12 amino acids. The CDR3 here is CASNPGQHGYTF. The CDR3 region has the DNA TGTGCCAGCAACCCGGGACAGCATGGCTACACCTTC.

In this sample, this clonotype turned up a few times. The V and J genes are TRBV9 and TRBJ1-2; D not resolved. The CDR3 has 14 amino acids. The germline V gene has CDR1 SGDLS and CDR2 YYNGEE. Between the trimmed V and J ends, which lost 2 bases and 7 bases, there was a span of 15 bases. This CDR3 is CASSVGFGGGGYTF. The CDR3 coding sequence is TGTGCCAGCAGCGTGGGGTTCGGCGGCGGTGGCTACACCTTC.

The genes are TRBV6-5 and TRBJ1-5, with D perhaps TRBD1 (5 bases). The CDR3 spans 17 residues. The V end was cut by 2 bases, the J end by 7 bases, with 21 bases between. Germline lookup yields CDR1 MNHEY and CDR2 SVGAGI. DNA for the CDR3: TGTGCCAGCAGTTACGGGTGGAAGGGCAGGGAAAGGCAGCCCCAGCATTTT. This codes for CASSYGWKGRERQPQHF.

The chain couples TRBV20-1 to TRBJ2-7; D may correspond to TRBD1 or TRBD2 (5 bases each). V was cut by 6 bases and J by 4 bases, with 22 bases left in between. Germline V CDR1 and CDR2: DFQATT, SNEGSKA (reference sequence). The CDR3 consists of 15 residues. The DNA for the CDR3 is TGCAGTGCGGGACCGGCTGGTGGGGAACCTTACGAGCAGTACTTC. This sequence encodes CSAGPAGGEPYEQYF.

Many counts were recorded for this clonotype. The chain links TRBV7-9 to TRBJ1-4, with 8 bases that match TRBD1. CDR3 length equals 14 residues. V lost 1 base, J lost 7 bases, and 2 bases stayed unmatched. The germline V gene has CDR1 SEHNR and CDR2 FQNEAQ (reference sequence). The CDR3 here is CASSLGGTGEKLFF. The CDR3 DNA is TGTGCCAGCAGCTTAGGCGGGACAGGTGAAAAACTGTTTTTT. Full variable domain (missing parts from reference TRBV7-9 and TRBJ1-4): DTGVSQNPRHKITKRGQNVTFRCDPISEHNRLYWYRQTLGQGPEFLTYFQNEAQLEKSRLLSDRFSAERPKGSFSTLEIQRTEQGDSAMYLCASSLGGTGEKLFFGSGTQLSVL.

CDR3 region: CASSKTGGHSGNTIYF. The DNA for the CDR3 is TGCGCCAGCAGTAAGACAGGGGGCCACTCTGGAAACACCATATATTTT. J is TRBJ1-3 and V is TRBV5-1; 10 bases fit TRBD1. V shed 5 bases and J 0 bases; nucleotides not matched to a gene: 5. Germline assignment: CDR1 SGHRS and CDR2 YFSETQ. CDR3 size: 16 residues.